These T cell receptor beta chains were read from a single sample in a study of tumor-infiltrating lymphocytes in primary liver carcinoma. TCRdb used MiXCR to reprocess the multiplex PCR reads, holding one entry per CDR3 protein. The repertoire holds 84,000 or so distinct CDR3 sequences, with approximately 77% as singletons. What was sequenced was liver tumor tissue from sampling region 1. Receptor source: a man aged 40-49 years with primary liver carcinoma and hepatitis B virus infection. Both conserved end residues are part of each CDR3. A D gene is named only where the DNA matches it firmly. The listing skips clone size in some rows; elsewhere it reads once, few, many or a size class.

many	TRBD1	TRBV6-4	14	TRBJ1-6	TGTGCCAGCAGCCCAGGACAGGGGTACTCACCCCTCCACTTT	CASSPGQGYSPLHF
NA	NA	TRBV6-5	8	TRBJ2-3	TGTGCCAGCATCACGCACTATTTT	CASITHYF
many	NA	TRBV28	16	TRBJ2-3	TGTGCCAGCAGTTTTGGAGGGGCGCTAGGTTCAGATACGCAGTATTTT	CASSFGGALGSDTQYF
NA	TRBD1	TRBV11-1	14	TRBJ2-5	TGTGCCAGCAGCCGGGGGACAGGGAGAGAGACCCAGTACTTC	CASSRGTGRETQYF
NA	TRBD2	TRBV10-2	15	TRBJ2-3	TGCGCCAACAGTAGACTAGCGATGAGCACAGATACGAAGTATTTT	CANSRLAMSTDTKYF
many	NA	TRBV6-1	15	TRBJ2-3	TGTGCCAGCAGTGTCTATTTGCTTGGCACAGATACGCAGTATTTT	CASSVYLLGTDTQYF
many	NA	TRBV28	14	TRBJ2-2	TGTGCCAGCACGAGGGGACAGAACACCGGGGAGCTGTTTTTT	CASTRGQNTGELFF
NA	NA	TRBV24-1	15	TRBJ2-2	TGTGCCATCAGTTCCGGCAGAGCCTTCACCGGGGAGCTGTTTTTT	CAISSGRAFTGELFF
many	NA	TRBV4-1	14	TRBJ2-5	TGCGCCAGCAGCCAAGAATTCGGGCCCAGGGACCAGTACTTC	CASSQEFGPRDQYF
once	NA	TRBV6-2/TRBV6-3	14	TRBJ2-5	TGTGCAAGCAGTTACTCGGGCGGGCAAGGGACCCAGCACTTC	CASSYSGGQGTQHF
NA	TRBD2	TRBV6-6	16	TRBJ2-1	TGTGCCAGCAGTTACAGCACGCCTAGCGGGAGCAATGAGCAGTTCTTC	CASSYSTPSGSNEQFF
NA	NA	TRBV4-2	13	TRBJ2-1	TGTACCAGCAGCCAAGCGCGAGAGTATGAGCAGTTCTTT	CTSSQAREYEQFF
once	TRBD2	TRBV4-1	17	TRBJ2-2	TGCGCCAGCAGCCAACCTGTTAGCGGGACGAGTACCGGGGAGCTGTTTTTT	CASSQPVSGTSTGELFF
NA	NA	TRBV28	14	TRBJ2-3	TGTGCCAGCAGTTTAAGCCCGATGACAGATACGCACTATTTT	CASSLSPMTDTHYF
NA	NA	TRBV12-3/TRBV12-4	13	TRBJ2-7	TGTGCTGGCACCCGACGGGAATATTACGAGCAGTACTTC	CAGTRREYYEQYF
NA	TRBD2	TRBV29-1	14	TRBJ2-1	TGCAGCGTTCCGACTAGCGGCAAGTACAATGAGCAATTCTTC	CSVPTSGKYNEQFF
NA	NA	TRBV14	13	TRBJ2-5	TGTGCCGGCAGCCAAGAAGGGAAAACATCTCACTACTTC	CAGSQEGKTSHYF
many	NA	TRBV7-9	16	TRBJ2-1	TGTGCCAGCAGCCCATTAGCGGACTACTCCTACAATGAGCAGTTCTTC	CASSPLADYSYNEQFF
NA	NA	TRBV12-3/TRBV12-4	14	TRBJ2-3	TGTGCCAGCAGTATCATCCAGGGCGCAGATACGCTGTATTTT	CASSIIQGADTLYF
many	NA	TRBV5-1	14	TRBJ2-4	TGCGCCAGCAGCGGCAGGGAGGACAAAAACATTCAGTACTTC	CASSGREDKNIQYF
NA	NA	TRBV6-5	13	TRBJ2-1	TGTGCCAGCACCAGGCAGGATTACAATGAGCAGTTCTTC	CASTRQDYNEQFF
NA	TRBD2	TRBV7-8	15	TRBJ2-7	TGTGTCAGCAGCTTAGTGGGCCAGCGGGGCCACGAGCAGTGCTTC	CVSSLVGQRGHEQCF
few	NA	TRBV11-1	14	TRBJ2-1	TGTGCCAGCAGCGGATCGGGTAATAGAAATGAGCAGTTCTTC	CASSGSGNRNEQFF
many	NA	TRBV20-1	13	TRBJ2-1	TGCAGTGCTAGAGATATGGCGATCAATGAGCAGTTCTTC	CSARDMAINEQFF
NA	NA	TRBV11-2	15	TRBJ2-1	TGTGCCACCGGGCAAGACCAGCCATCCTACAAAGATCTGTTCTTC	CATGQDQPSYKDLFF
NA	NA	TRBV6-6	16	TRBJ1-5	TGTGTCAGCAGTTACCGCGTAGGGTATAGCAATCAGCCCCAGCATTTT	CVSSYRVGYSNQPQHF
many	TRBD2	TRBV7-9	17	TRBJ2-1	TGTGCCAGCAGCTATTCGACTAGCGGGAGCTCCTACAATGAGCAGTTCTTC	CASSYSTSGSSYNEQFF
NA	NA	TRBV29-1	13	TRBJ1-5	TGCAGCGTTCGCTCGGACAGCAATCAGCCCCAGCATTTT	CSVRSDSNQPQHF